The clone carrying this T cell receptor (beta chain) was seen repeatedly, ten times or more. Using its own MiXCR run on the 5' RACE reads, TCRdb lists one record per CDR3 protein. The data contain some 52,000 distinct CDR3 sequences, less than 9% of them singletons. The data stem from a study of spatial heterogeneity in lung cancer. Sample time point: sample taken at primary tumor resection. Unsorted samples of tumor, nontumor lung or frozen PBMC had their whole RNA sequenced. CDR3 size: 17 residues. The ends lost 5 bases at V and 6 bases at J; junction bases unmatched: 10. The rearrangement links TRBV12-3 or TRBV12-4 to TRBJ2-1, with 13 nucleotides matching TRBD2. This clonotype was obtained from a female donor with early-stage non-small cell lung cancer. The starting material was PBMCs, obtained at surgery. The CDR3, as DNA: TGTGCCAGCAGTCCGGACAGGACTAGCGGGGGATCCAATGAGCAGTTCTTC. Amino acids: CASSPDRTSGGSNEQFF.